This TCR beta chain comes out of a study of blood T cell repertoires in COVID-19. Study at large: Acute and convalescent COVID-19 samples came from the United States, Italy and Spain. PBMCs, B-cell-depleted T cells, or T cells were the source of the cDNA or gDNA that made up the material.

Germline V CDR1 and CDR2: SGHRS, YFSETQ. Trimming shortened V by 2 bases and J by 3 bases, and 15 bases separated the two germline ends. This CDR3 comprises 15 residues. Source study methods: Using reference gene primer amplification, nucleated cell counts were estimated. Assay used: immunoSEQ multiplex PCR; TCRdb lists only in-frame clones, some missing. V, J and clone size reflect that table, while D and trimming were determined from the DNA. The profile covers 55,000 to 65,000 clones, with approximately 92% appearing a single time and over 8% taken by the ten largest. This clonotype was sampled from an elderly woman with active COVID-19. The gene calls are TRBV5-1 and TRBJ2-7; possible D gene TRBD1, 6 bases. The material sequenced was peripheral blood. This CDR3 is CASSLFGTGSYEQYF. The CDR3 DNA is TGCGCCAGCAGCTTATTCGGTACAGGGAGCTACGAGCAGTACTTC. Drawing the rest from reference TRBV5-1 and TRBJ2-7, the complete variable domain is KAGVTQTPRYLIKTRGQQVTLSCSPISGHRSVSWYQQTPGQGLQFLFEYFSETQRNKGNFPGRFSGRQFSNSRSEMNVSTLELGDSALYLCASSLFGTGSYEQYFGPGTRLTVT.